Listed here are 21 T cell receptor beta chains from one sample, sequenced in a study of OX40 agonist ivuxolimab in advanced cancers. The protocol was immunoSEQ multiplex PCR, while the TCRdb copy is restricted to in-frame clones and leaves out a portion. The repertoire has about 73,000 clones, 80% to 95% of them found once; the top ten carry approximately 0.5%. The sample here was CD4+ or CD8+ T cells sorted from blood, taken in a trial of the OX40 agonist ivuxolimab. The receptor source for this set is an adult with an advanced solid tumor such as melanoma, head and neck, liver or kidney cancer.

CDR3: CASSIRQNQETQYF. CDR3 in DNA: TGTGCCAGTAGTATCAGACAGAACCAAGAGACCCAGTACTTC. The chain carries TRBV19 and TRBJ2-5, with D maybe TRBD1 (5 bases). Germline-derived CDR1 and CDR2 are LNHDA and SQIVND (reference sequence). Trimming took 3 bases from V and 0 from J, leaving 8 bases between them. The CDR3 covers 14 residues. The complete variable domain, with remaining parts taken from reference TRBV19 and TRBJ2-5, reads DGGITQSPKYLFRKEGQNVTLSCEQNLNHDAMYWYRQDPGQGLRLIYYSQIVNDFQKGDIAEGYSVSREKKESFPLTVTSAQKNPTAFYLCASSIRQNQETQYFGPGTRLLVL.

The CDR3 is CASSRGQNYGYTF. CDR3 DNA sequence: TGTGCCAGCAGCCGGGGACAGAACTATGGCTACACCTTC. V gene TRBV7-9 combines with J gene TRBJ1-2; 7 nucleotides agree with TRBD1. With 5 bases clipped from V and 2 bases from J, the junction kept 2 bases outside the gene matches. The CDR3 is 13 residues long. Germline V gene data show CDR1 as SEHNR and CDR2 as FQNEAQ (reference sequence).

V is TRBV7-9 and J is TRBJ2-5, with D unclear. Trimming shortened V by 4 bases and J by 2 bases, and 8 bases separated the two germline ends. This CDR3 has 13 amino acids. The germline CDR1 and CDR2 sequences are SEHNR and FQNEAQ (reference sequence). CDR3 nucleotides: TGTGCCAGCAGCTCGACAATGCAAGAGACCCAGTACTTC. Protein sequence: CASSSTMQETQYF.

The rearrangement joins TRBV9 to TRBJ2-7; 12 bases are a match to TRBD2. Trimming cost V 3 bases and J 2 bases; bases outside gene matches: 18. The length of the CDR3 is 20 residues. Germline V lookup: CDR1 SGDLS, CDR2 YYNGEE. The CDR3 protein is CASSGRDPEATSGGTYEQYF. The CDR3 DNA is TGTGCCAGCAGCGGCCGGGACCCCGAAGCGACTAGCGGGGGTACCTACGAGCAGTACTTC.

The chain couples TRBV7-2 to TRBJ2-1; D not certain. Germline V lookup: CDR1 SGHTA, CDR2 FQGNSA. The CDR3 is 12 residues long. V lost 1 base and J lost 14, with 12 bases in between. The CDR3 reads CASSLGDPVKFF. For the CDR3, the DNA is TGTGCCAGCAGCTTAGGAGACCCCGTGAAGTTCTTC.

The chain combines TRBV29-1 with TRBJ2-7; D assignment may be TRBD1 or TRBD2 (5 bases each). Germline values: CDR1 SQVTM, CDR2 ANQGSEA. The V end lost 4 bases, the J end lost 5 bases, and 12 bases lay between the germline ends. This CDR3 contains 12 residues. Here the CDR3 DNA reads TGCAGCGTTGGACCCGGGACCGACGAGCAGTACTTC. Residues: CSVGPGTDEQYF.

The CDR3 bases are TGTGCCAGCAGCTTGCACACTAGCGCTTCCTACAATGAGCAGTTCTTC. This codes for CASSLHTSASYNEQFF. The rearrangement links TRBV5-5 to TRBJ2-1, with 7 bases matching TRBD2. V shed 1 base and J 1 base; nucleotides not matched to a gene: 5. The CDR3 is 16 residues long. Per germline, CDR1 SGHKS and CDR2 YYEKEE (reference sequence).

This chain uses TRBV30 with TRBJ2-2; 8 nucleotides line up with TRBD1. CDR1 and CDR2 (germline): GTSNPN, SVGIG (reference sequence). The CDR3 covers 13 residues. The ends lost 3 bases at V and 9 bases at J; junction bases unmatched: 6. CDR3 residues: CAWSQGAQRELFF. The DNA of the CDR3 is TGTGCCTGGAGCCAGGGGGCGCAGAGGGAGCTGTTTTTT. Together with reference TRBV30 and TRBJ2-2, the CDR3 gives the full variable domain: SQTIHQWPATLVQPVGSPLSLECTVEGTSNPNLYWYRQAAGRGLQLLFYSVGIGQISSEVPQNLSASRPQDRQFILSSKKLLLSDSGFYLCAWSQGAQRELFFGEGSRLTVL.

The count of this clone is one. CDR3 protein: CASSPRGQSYEQYF. In DNA, the CDR3 is TGTGCCAGCAGCCCGAGGGGACAGAGCTACGAGCAGTACTTC. The chain uses TRBV7-8 and TRBJ2-7; TRBD1 agrees at 7 bases. Germline trimming cut 5 bases from V and 3 bases from J; bases unmatched to any gene: 7. The CDR3 spans 14 residues. CDR1 SGHVS and CDR2 FQNEAQ come from the germline V gene. Using reference TRBV7-8 and TRBJ2-7 for the parts outside the CDR3, the full variable domain is GAGVSQSPRYKVAKRGQDVALRCDPISGHVSLFWYQQALGQGPEFLTYFQNEAQLDKSGLPSDRFFAERPEGSVSTLKIQRTQQEDSAVYLCASSPRGQSYEQYFGPGTRLTVT.

The V call is TRBV20-1, the J call TRBJ2-5, with D hard to call. Germline CDR1 reads DFQATT; CDR2 reads SNEGSKA (reference sequence). Trimming took off 2 bases at V and 5 bases at J, with 3 bases between the two ends. The CDR3 length is 10 residues. DNA for the CDR3: TGCAGTGCTAGATTCGAGACCCAGTACTTC. This encodes CSARFETQYF.

This chain joins TRBV27 and TRBJ2-1; the match to TRBD2 covers 11 bases. Germline V gene data show CDR1 as MNHEY and CDR2 as SMNVEV (reference sequence). The CDR3 contains 15 residues. With V trimmed by 1 base and J by 4 bases, 0 bases remained unmatched. CDR3 nucleotides: TGTGCCAGCAGTTTATTAGCGGGAGGGTACAATGAGCAGTTCTTC. Translated: CASSLLAGGYNEQFF.

V and J are TRBV5-1 and TRBJ2-1; the D gene is possibly TRBD2 (6 bases). The length of the CDR3 is 14 residues. Per the germline V gene, CDR1 is SGHRS and CDR2 is YFSETQ. Trimming took off 2 bases at V and 9 bases at J, with 15 bases between the two ends. Here the CDR3 reads CASSLAGEGGEQFF. The CDR3 nucleotides read TGCGCCAGCAGCTTAGCGGGTGAGGGCGGTGAGCAGTTCTTC.

The chain combines TRBV6-6 with TRBJ1-4, with D possibly matching TRBD1 (5 bases). Germline-derived CDR1 and CDR2 are MNHNY and SVGAGI (reference sequence). The CDR3 runs to 13 residues. The germline V and J ends were trimmed by 6 bases and 7 bases, with 12 bases remaining between them. CDR3 sequence (DNA): TGTGCCAGCAGCCTCAGGGTTGGTGAAAAACTGTTTTTT. Amino acid sequence: CASSLRVGEKLFF.

The chain couples TRBV20-1 to TRBJ2-2; no reliable D call. There are 11 residues in the CDR3. V lost 2 bases and J 7 bases, leaving 5 bases between the germline ends. The V gene's germline CDR1 is DFQATT and CDR2 SNEGSKA (reference sequence). CDR3 coding DNA: TGCAGTGCTAGATTGGGCGGGGAGCTGTTTTTT. It is translated as CSARLGGELFF.

The chain uses TRBV28 and TRBJ2-3; D is uncertain. This CDR3 has 14 amino acids. Germline V gives CDR1 MDHEN, CDR2 SYDVKM. V dropped 6 bases and J dropped 0 bases, with 10 bases sitting between them. CDR3 nucleotide sequence: TGTGCCAGCAGGCCCTCCTCTAGCACAGATACGCAGTATTTT. Protein: CASRPSSSTDTQYF.

The rearrangement joins TRBV28 to TRBJ2-2; 10 nucleotides agree with TRBD1. V lost 6 bases to trimming and J lost 1 base; unmatched junction nucleotides: 5. In germline, CDR1 is MDHEN, CDR2 SYDVKM. The CDR3 totals 16 residues. Here the CDR3 reads CASRRQGALNTGELFF. CDR3 nucleotide sequence: TGTGCCAGCAGGAGACAGGGGGCGCTGAACACCGGGGAGCTGTTTTTT.

This chain links TRBV7-6 with TRBJ1-1, with D maybe TRBD1 (5 bases). Per the germline V gene, CDR1 is SGHVS and CDR2 is FNYEAQ. V lost 0 bases and J 6 bases, leaving 11 bases between the germline ends. The CDR3 totals 14 residues. The CDR3, as DNA: TGTGCCAGCAGCTTAGCTCGGACAAATTCTGAAGCTTTCTTT. Its translation: CASSLARTNSEAFF.

The chain combines TRBV5-1 with TRBJ2-3; 10 nucleotides align to TRBD2. Germline CDR1 is SGHRS and CDR2 is YFSETQ. This CDR3 is 18 amino acids long. Losses at the gene ends were 4 bases for V and 5 bases for J; bases not matched to a gene: 16. Here the CDR3 reads CASSPGTHLLAGVDTQYF. CDR3 DNA sequence: TGCGCCAGCAGCCCGGGCACCCACCTGCTAGCGGGAGTAGATACGCAGTATTTT.

This chain joins TRBV11-2 and TRBJ2-5, with 7 bases fitting TRBD2. Germline lookup yields CDR1 SGHAT and CDR2 FQNNGV. After removal of 3 bases from V and 5 bases from J, the junction contained 6 bases not matched to a gene. This CDR3 has 14 residues. CDR3 protein: CASSFAGVSETQYF. The DNA of the CDR3 is TGTGCCAGCAGCTTTGCGGGAGTTTCGGAGACCCAGTACTTC.

The CDR3 bases are TGTGCCAGCAGTCCTCCCGGCACAGATACGCAGTATTTT. This codes for CASSPPGTDTQYF. V and J are TRBV6-6 and TRBJ2-3; no clear D gene. Trimming took off 5 bases at V and 1 base at J, with 7 bases between the two ends. The germline V gene encodes CDR1 MNHNY and CDR2 SVGAGI (reference sequence). The CDR3 contains 13 residues.

The chain's CDR3 is CASSIQRGGTDTQYF. The CDR3 DNA sequence: TGTGCCAGTAGTATACAGAGGGGAGGCACAGATACGCAGTATTTT. V gene TRBV19 combines with J gene TRBJ2-3; the D gene could be TRBD1 or TRBD2 (5 bases each). The V and J ends lost 2 bases and 1 base respectively, with 10 bases between them. This CDR3 region has 15 residues. CDR1 and CDR2 (germline): LNHDA, SQIVND (reference sequence).